The 20 T cell receptor beta chains presented below share a single source sample, sequenced in a study of shared clonotypes between healthy human individuals. Generated by immunoSEQ multiplex PCR, the TCRdb table keeps only in-frame clones and is missing some. The table has some 1,600,000 clones, nearly 99% seen once; the top ten hold about 0.45%. Sequencing used naive CD4+ T cells sorted from blood. Subset noted: CD45RA+ positively selected. The receptors shown here come from a man aged 25-45 years in good health.

Concerning this clone: Additional DNA sequences in this sample encode the identical CDR3. The rearrangement joins TRBV4-3 to TRBJ2-7, with 8 bases that match TRBD1. The CDR3 spans 14 residues. CDR1 is LGHNA and CDR2 is YSLEER in the germline V gene. With 4 bases clipped from V and 2 bases from J, the junction kept 4 bases outside the gene matches. This CDR3 is CASSLRTGPYEQYF. In DNA form, the CDR3 reads TGCGCCAGCAGCCTTAGGACAGGGCCCTACGAGCAGTACTTC.

This clone was picked up a small number of times. For the CDR3, the DNA is TGTGCCACTACGATTGGGAAAAGTAGCTCCTACAATGAGCAGTTCTTC. It codes for CATTIGKSSSYNEQFF. The rearrangement uses TRBV2 and TRBJ2-1; D remains unclear. Deletions cut 10 bases from V and 0 bases from J, with 19 bases between. CDR1 and CDR2 (germline): SNHLY, FYNNEI. The CDR3 contains 16 residues.

The J gene is TRBJ2-2, the V gene TRBV5-1; a weak D match, TRBD1 (6 bases). The V end was cut by 5 bases, the J end by 4 bases, with 15 bases between. The CDR3 contains 15 residues. The germline gives CDR1 SGHRS, CDR2 YFSETQ. Here the CDR3 reads CASSFTGSGTGELFF. CDR3 sequence (DNA): TGCGCCAGCAGTTTCACAGGGTCTGGCACCGGGGAGCTGTTTTTT.

The chain combines TRBV5-4 with TRBJ2-7, with D possibly TRBD1 on 5 matching bases. The CDR3 totals 13 residues. Trimming pared 3 bases from V and 3 bases from J, leaving 10 bases between. Germline loops: CDR1 SGHNT, CDR2 YYREEE (reference sequence). The CDR3: CASSYSQGYEQYF. Here the CDR3 DNA reads TGTGCCAGCAGCTATAGCCAGGGCTACGAGCAGTACTTC.

The chain couples TRBV27 to TRBJ2-1; D not certain. Germline V lookup: CDR1 MNHEY, CDR2 SMNVEV (reference sequence). V was shortened by 4 bases and J by 9 bases, with 10 bases between the two germline ends. The CDR3 covers 12 residues. This CDR3 is CASSSRAGEQFF. The CDR3 DNA reads as TGTGCCAGCAGTTCAAGGGCTGGTGAGCAGTTCTTC.

This chain uses TRBV25-1 with TRBJ2-5; a possible D gene is TRBD2 (6 bases). Germline V gene lookup returns CDR1 MGHDK and CDR2 SYGVNS. The CDR3 runs 14 residues. V lost 5 bases to trimming and J lost 1 base, with 11 bases between them. The CDR3 sequence is CASSWGVIQETQYF. The CDR3 nucleotides read TGTGCCAGCAGTTGGGGGGTCATCCAAGAGACCCAGTACTTC.

V usage is TRBV2 and J usage is TRBJ1-1, with D perhaps TRBD1 (6 bases). V was trimmed by 2 bases and J by 5 bases, leaving 18 bases between them. The CDR3 spans 16 residues. Germline V gene sequence: CDR1 SNHLY, CDR2 FYNNEI. The CDR3 DNA is TGTGCCAGCAGTGAAACTCCGCAGGGTGACAGGACTGAAGCTTTCTTT. Protein product: CASSETPQGDRTEAFF.

This clone was seen a single time. J is TRBJ2-3 and V is TRBV7-7, with 7 bases matching TRBD2. Trimming cost V 3 bases and J 0 bases; bases outside gene matches: 3. Germline assignment: CDR1 SSHAT and CDR2 FNYEAQ (reference sequence). This CDR3 comprises 15 residues. The CDR3 loop is CASSLGGTSTDTQYF. Written as DNA, the CDR3 is TGTGCCAGCAGCTTGGGGGGGACTAGCACAGATACGCAGTATTTT. Full variable domain (rest looked up from reference TRBV7-7 and TRBJ2-3): GAGVSQSPRYKVTKRGQDVTLRCDPISSHATLYWYQQALGQGPEFLTYFNYEAQPDKSGLPSDRFSAERPEGSISTLTIQRTEQRDSAMYRCASSLGGTSTDTQYFGPGTRLTVL.

This clone showed up just once. The V call is TRBV28, the J call TRBJ2-2, with 14 positions matching TRBD2. The V gene end was trimmed by 5 bases and the J gene end by 8 bases; junction bases not matched to a gene: 4. The length of the CDR3 is 15 residues. Germline V CDR1 and CDR2: MDHEN, SYDVKM. The CDR3 DNA is TGTGCCAGCAGTCTCGGGACTAGCGGGAGAGGGGAGCTGTTTTTT. Translated: CASSLGTSGRGELFF.

This chain links TRBV15 with TRBJ2-6; no firm D call. The ends were cut back, 1 base at V and 0 bases at J, with 25 bases in the middle. The CDR3 is 22 amino acids. Germline V gene data show CDR1 as LNHNV and CDR2 as YYDKDF (reference sequence). The CDR3 loop is CATSRVERNRWPLSSGANVLTF. The CDR3 region has the DNA TGTGCCACCAGCAGAGTAGAAAGGAACCGCTGGCCCTTAAGCTCTGGGGCCAACGTCCTGACTTTC.

This chain connects TRBV5-6 to TRBJ2-7, with D unresolved. V was shortened by 3 bases and J by 2 bases, with 9 bases between the two germline ends. The length of the CDR3 is 13 residues. Per the germline V gene, CDR1 is SGHDT and CDR2 is YYEEEE. CDR3 sequence reads: CASSSDEAYEQYF. CDR3 coding DNA: TGTGCCAGCAGCTCGGACGAGGCCTACGAGCAGTACTTC.

The rearrangement joins TRBV7-9 to TRBJ2-7; TRBD1 is a possible D gene (6 bases). Germline CDR1 SEHNR, CDR2 FQNEAQ (reference sequence). This CDR3 contains 15 residues. With 5 bases removed from V and 3 bases from J, the gap between germline ends came to 17 bases. The CDR3 loop is CASSPRTATFYEQYF. CDR3 DNA sequence: TGTGCCAGCAGCCCGAGGACAGCCACTTTCTACGAGCAGTACTTC.

The V and J genes are TRBV18 and TRBJ1-2, with D tentatively TRBD1 (6 bases). Trimming took 5 bases from V and 2 from J, leaving 15 bases between them. The CDR3 is 15 amino acids. Per germline, CDR1 KGHSH and CDR2 LQKENI. CDR3 residues: CASSATNDRNYGYTF. CDR3 coding DNA: TGTGCCAGCTCAGCCACAAATGACAGGAACTATGGCTACACCTTC.

The chain combines TRBV7-2 with TRBJ2-3; TRBD1 is a possible D gene (6 bases). This CDR3 contains 16 residues. Germline V gene data show CDR1 as SGHTA and CDR2 as FQGNSA. Trimming removed 6 bases from V and 0 bases from J, with 16 bases in between. As DNA, the CDR3 is TGTGCCAGCAGTTACACGGGGACAATTAGCACAGATACGCAGTATTTT. Amino acid sequence: CASSYTGTISTDTQYF.

The CDR3 loop reads CASSRPAGTAYEQYF. DNA for the CDR3: TGTGCCAGCAGCCGGCCCGCGGGAACAGCCTACGAGCAGTACTTC. This sequence joins TRBV7-9 and TRBJ2-7, with D possibly being TRBD2 (6 bases). The V end lost 5 bases, the J end lost 2 bases, and 16 bases lay between the germline ends. The CDR3 spans 15 residues. The germline V gene has CDR1 SEHNR and CDR2 FQNEAQ (reference sequence). Combining the CDR3 with reference TRBV7-9 and TRBJ2-7 gives the whole variable domain DTGVSQNPRHKITKRGQNVTFRCDPISEHNRLYWYRQTLGQGPEFLTYFQNEAQLEKSRLLSDRFSAERPKGSFSTLEIQRTEQGDSAMYLCASSRPAGTAYEQYFGPGTRLTVT.

The rearrangement links TRBV9 to TRBJ2-5, with unresolved D. Looked up from germline, CDR1 is SGDLS and CDR2 is YYNGEE. This CDR3 comprises 13 residues. The ends were cut back, 4 bases at V and 4 bases at J, with 11 bases in the middle. CDR3 region: CASSPGPRETQYF. For the CDR3, the DNA is TGTGCCAGCAGCCCGGGCCCTAGAGAGACCCAGTACTTC.

This clone was detected once. The rearrangement joins TRBV18 to TRBJ2-2; the match to TRBD2 covers 9 bases. In germline, CDR1 is KGHSH, CDR2 LQKENI. With V trimmed by 1 base and J by 4 bases, 1 base remained unmatched. CDR3 length equals 15 residues. The chain's CDR3 is CASSPLREGTGELFF. As DNA, the CDR3 is TGTGCCAGCTCACCACTGCGGGAGGGCACCGGGGAGCTGTTTTTT. The whole variable domain, filled in from reference TRBV18 and TRBJ2-2, reads NAGVMQNPRHLVRRRGQEARLRCSPMKGHSHVYWYRQLPEEGLKFMVYLQKENIIDESGMPKERFSAEFPKEGPSILRIQQVVRGDSAAYFCASSPLREGTGELFFGEGSRLTVL.

The genes are TRBV5-1 and TRBJ2-7; possibly TRBD2 for D (7 bases). CDR1 and CDR2 (germline): SGHRS, YFSETQ. This CDR3 contains 15 residues. V was cut by 0 bases and J by 3 bases, with 13 bases left in between. DNA of the CDR3: TGCGCCAGCAGCTTGGTCCGGGGGGCGAGCTACGAGCAGTACTTC. Amino acids: CASSLVRGASYEQYF.

The chain carries TRBV5-5 and TRBJ2-2, with D perhaps TRBD1 (5 bases). The ends were cut back, 1 base at V and 1 base at J, with 8 bases in the middle. Germline lookup yields CDR1 SGHKS and CDR2 YYEKEE (reference sequence). This CDR3 comprises 15 residues. The CDR3 DNA sequence: TGTGCCAGCAGCTTGATCCAGGGGAACACCGGGGAGCTGTTTTTT. Translation: CASSLIQGNTGELFF.

V usage is TRBV10-3 and J usage is TRBJ2-2, with 9 bases matching TRBD2. Germline CDR1 and CDR2: ENHRY and SYGVKD. The CDR3 runs to 18 residues. V lost 0 bases and J lost 6; bases outside the gene matches: 11. CDR3 nucleotide sequence: TGTGCCATCAGTGAGTCCCCTAGCGGCGGGAGGGCCGCCGGGGAGCTGTTTTTT. Translating gives CAISESPSGGRAAGELFF.